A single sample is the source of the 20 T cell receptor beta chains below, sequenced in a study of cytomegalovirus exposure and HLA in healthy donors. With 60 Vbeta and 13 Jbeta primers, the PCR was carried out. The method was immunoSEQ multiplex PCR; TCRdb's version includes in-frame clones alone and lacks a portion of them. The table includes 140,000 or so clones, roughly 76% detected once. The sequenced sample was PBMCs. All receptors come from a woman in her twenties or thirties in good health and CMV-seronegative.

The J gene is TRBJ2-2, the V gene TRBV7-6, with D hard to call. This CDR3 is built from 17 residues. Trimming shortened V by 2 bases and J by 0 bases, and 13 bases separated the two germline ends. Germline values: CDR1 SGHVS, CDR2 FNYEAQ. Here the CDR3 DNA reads TGTGCCAGCAGCTTAATCCTCCTAGGTGCGAACACCGGGGAGCTGTTTTTT. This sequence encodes CASSLILLGANTGELFF.

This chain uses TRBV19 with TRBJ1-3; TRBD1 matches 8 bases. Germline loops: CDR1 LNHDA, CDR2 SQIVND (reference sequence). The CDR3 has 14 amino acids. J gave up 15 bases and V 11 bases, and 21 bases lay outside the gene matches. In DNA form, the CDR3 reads TGTGCCTCGTCAGGGGGCGGACTGCAAGAGGGGGCATATTTT. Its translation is CASSGGGLQEGAYF.

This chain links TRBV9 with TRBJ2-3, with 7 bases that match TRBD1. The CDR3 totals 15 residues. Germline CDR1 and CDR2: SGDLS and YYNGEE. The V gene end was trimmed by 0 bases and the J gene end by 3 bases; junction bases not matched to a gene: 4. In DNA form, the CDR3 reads TGTGCCAGCAGCGTAGATACAGGGGAGACAGATACGCAGTATTTT. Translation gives CASSVDTGETDTQYF. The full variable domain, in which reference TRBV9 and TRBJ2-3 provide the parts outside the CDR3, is DSGVTQTPKHLITATGQRVTLRCSPRSGDLSVYWYQQSLDQGLQFLIQYYNGEERAKGNILERFSAQQFPDLHSELNLSSLELGDSALYFCASSVDTGETDTQYFGPGTRLTVL.

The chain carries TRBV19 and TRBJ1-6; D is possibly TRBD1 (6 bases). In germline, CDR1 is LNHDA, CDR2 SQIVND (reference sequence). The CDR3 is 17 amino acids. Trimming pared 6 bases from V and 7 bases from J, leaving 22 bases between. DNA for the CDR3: TGTGCCAGTAGCAACCCAATTCAGGGGCTAGGCAATTCACCCCTCCACTTT. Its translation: CASSNPIQGLGNSPLHF.

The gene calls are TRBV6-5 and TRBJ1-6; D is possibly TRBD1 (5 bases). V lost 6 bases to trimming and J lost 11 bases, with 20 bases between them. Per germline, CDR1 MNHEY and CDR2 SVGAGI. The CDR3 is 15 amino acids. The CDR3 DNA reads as TGTGCCAGCAGCAAAAACAGCAGGGTCCAGGCACCCCTCCACTTT. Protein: CASSKNSRVQAPLHF.

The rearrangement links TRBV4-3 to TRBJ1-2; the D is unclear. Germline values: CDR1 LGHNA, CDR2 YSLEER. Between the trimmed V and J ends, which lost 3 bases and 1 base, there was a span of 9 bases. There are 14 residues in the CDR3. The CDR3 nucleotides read TGCGCCAGCAGCCAGACTCGGGGTAACTATGGCTACACCTTC. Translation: CASSQTRGNYGYTF.

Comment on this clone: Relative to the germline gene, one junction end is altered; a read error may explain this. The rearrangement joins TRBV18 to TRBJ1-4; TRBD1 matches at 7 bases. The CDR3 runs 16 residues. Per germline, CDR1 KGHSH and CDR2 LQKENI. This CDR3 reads CASSPQGPATNEKLFF. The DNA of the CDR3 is TGTGCCAGCTCCCCACAGGGGCCTGCAACTAATGAAAAACTGTTTTTT.

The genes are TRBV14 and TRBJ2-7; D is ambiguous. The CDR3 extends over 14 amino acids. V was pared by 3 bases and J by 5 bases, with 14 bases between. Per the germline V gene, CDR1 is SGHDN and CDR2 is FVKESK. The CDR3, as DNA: TGTGCCAGCAGCCATCGTCCTTCGGTGAACGAGCAGTACTTC. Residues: CASSHRPSVNEQYF.

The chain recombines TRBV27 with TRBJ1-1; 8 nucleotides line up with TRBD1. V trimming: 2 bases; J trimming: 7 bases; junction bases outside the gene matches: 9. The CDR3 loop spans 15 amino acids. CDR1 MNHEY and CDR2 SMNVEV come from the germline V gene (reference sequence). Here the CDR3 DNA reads TGTGCCAGCAGTTTAGGATTTAGACAGGGGAATGAAGCTTTCTTT. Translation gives CASSLGFRQGNEAFF.

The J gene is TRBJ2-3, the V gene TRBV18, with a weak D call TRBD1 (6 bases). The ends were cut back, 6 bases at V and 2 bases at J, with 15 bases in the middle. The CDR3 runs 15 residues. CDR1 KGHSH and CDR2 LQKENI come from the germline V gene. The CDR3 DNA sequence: TGTGCCAGCTCCCCAACTGGACAGAACACAGATACGCAGTATTTT. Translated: CASSPTGQNTDTQYF.

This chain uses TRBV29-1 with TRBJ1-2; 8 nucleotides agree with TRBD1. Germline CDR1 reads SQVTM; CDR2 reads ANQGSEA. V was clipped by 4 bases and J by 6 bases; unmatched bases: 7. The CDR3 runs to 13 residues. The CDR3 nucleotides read TGCAGCGTTGGAGACAGGGGCAAGGATGGCTACACCTTC. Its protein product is CSVGDRGKDGYTF.

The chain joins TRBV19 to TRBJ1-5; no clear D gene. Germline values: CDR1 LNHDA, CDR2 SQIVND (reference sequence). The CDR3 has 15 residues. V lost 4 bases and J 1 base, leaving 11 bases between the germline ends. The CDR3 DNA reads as TGTGCCAGTAGTAACAGTGGAGGCAGCAATCAGCCCCAGCATTTT. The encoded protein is CASSNSGGSNQPQHF. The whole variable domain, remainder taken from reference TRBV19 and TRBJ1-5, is DGGITQSPKYLFRKEGQNVTLSCEQNLNHDAMYWYRQDPGQGLRLIYYSQIVNDFQKGDIAEGYSVSREKKESFPLTVTSAQKNPTAFYLCASSNSGGSNQPQHFGDGTRLSIL.

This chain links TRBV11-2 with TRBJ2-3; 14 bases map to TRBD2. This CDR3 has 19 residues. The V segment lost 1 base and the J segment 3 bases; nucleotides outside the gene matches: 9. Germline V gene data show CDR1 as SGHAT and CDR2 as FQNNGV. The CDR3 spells CASSLGLGLAGAGTDTQYF. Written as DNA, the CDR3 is TGTGCCAGCAGCTTAGGACTGGGACTAGCGGGAGCGGGGACAGATACGCAGTATTTT.

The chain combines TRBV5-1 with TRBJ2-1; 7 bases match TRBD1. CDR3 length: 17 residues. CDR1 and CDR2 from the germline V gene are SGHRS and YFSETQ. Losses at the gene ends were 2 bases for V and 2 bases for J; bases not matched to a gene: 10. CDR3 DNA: TGCGCCAGCAGCTTACTCGCCGGGACAGAGACCTACAATGAGCAGTTCTTC. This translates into CASSLLAGTETYNEQFF. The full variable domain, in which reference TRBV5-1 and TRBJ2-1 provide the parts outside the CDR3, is KAGVTQTPRYLIKTRGQQVTLSCSPISGHRSVSWYQQTPGQGLQFLFEYFSETQRNKGNFPGRFSGRQFSNSRSEMNVSTLELGDSALYLCASSLLAGTETYNEQFFGPGTRLTVL.

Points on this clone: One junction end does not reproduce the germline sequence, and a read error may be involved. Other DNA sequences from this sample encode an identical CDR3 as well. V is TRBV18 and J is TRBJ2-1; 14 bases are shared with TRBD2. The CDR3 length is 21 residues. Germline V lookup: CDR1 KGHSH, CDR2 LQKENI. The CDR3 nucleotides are TGCGCCAGCTCACCACCGATCTCCGGACTAGCGGGAGGACCCCCTGGGGATGAGCAGTTCTTC. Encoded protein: CASSPPISGLAGGPPGDEQFF.

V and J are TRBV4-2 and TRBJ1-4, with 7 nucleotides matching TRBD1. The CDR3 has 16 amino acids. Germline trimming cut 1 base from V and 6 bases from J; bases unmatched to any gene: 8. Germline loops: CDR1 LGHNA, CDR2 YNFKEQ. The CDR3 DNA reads TGTGCCAGCAGCCAAGGGTTAGACAGGGAATATGAAAAACTGTTTTTT. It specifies CASSQGLDREYEKLFF.

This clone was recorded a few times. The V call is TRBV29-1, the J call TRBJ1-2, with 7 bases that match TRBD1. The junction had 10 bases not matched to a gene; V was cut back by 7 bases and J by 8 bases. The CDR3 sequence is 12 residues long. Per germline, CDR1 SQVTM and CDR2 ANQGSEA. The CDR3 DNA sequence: TGCAGCGCTGGAGGACAGGCGAGGGGCTACACCTTC. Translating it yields CSAGGQARGYTF.

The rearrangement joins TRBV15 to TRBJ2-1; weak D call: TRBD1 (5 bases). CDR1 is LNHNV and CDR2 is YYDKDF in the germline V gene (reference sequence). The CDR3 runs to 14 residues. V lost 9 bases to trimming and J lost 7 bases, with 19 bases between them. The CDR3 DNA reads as TGTGCCACAACCCCCGGGCCCAGGGAAAATGAGCAGTTCTTC. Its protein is CATTPGPRENEQFF. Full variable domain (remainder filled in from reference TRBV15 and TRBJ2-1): DAMVIQNPRYQVTQFGKPVTLSCSQTLNHNVMYWYQQKSSQAPKLLFHYYDKDFNNEADTPDNFQSRRPNTSFCFLDIRSPGLGDTAMYLCATTPGPRENEQFFGPGTRLTVL.

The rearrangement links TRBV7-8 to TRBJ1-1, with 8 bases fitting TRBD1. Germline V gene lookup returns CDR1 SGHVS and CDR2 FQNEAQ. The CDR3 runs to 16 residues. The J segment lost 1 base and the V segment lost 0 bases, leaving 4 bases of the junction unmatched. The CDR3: CASSLARTGRNTEAFF. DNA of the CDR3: TGTGCCAGCAGCTTAGCGCGGACAGGGCGGAACACTGAAGCTTTCTTT. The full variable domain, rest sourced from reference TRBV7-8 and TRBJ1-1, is GAGVSQSPRYKVAKRGQDVALRCDPISGHVSLFWYQQALGQGPEFLTYFQNEAQLDKSGLPSDRFFAERPEGSVSTLKIQRTQQEDSAVYLCASSLARTGRNTEAFFGQGTRLTVV.

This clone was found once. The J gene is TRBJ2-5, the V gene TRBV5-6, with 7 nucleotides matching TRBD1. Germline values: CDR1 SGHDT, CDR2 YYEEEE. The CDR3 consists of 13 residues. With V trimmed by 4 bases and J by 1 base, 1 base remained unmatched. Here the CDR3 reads CASSDRVQETQYF. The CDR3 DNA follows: TGTGCCAGCAGCGACAGGGTCCAAGAGACCCAGTACTTC.